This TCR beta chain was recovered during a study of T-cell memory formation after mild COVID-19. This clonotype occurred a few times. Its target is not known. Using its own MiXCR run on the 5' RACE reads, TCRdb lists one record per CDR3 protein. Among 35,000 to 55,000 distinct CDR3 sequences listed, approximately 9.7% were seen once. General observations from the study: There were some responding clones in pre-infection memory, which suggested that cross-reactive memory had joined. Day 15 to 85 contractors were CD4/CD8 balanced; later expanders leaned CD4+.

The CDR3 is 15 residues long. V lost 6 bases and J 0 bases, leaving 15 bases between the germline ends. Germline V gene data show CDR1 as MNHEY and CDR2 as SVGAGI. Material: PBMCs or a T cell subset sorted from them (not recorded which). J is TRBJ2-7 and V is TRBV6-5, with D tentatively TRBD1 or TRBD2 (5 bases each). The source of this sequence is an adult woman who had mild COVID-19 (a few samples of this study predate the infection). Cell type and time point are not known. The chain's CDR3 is CASSHGTDSSYEQYF. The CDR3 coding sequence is TGTGCCAGCAGCCATGGGACGGATTCCTCCTACGAGCAGTACTTC.